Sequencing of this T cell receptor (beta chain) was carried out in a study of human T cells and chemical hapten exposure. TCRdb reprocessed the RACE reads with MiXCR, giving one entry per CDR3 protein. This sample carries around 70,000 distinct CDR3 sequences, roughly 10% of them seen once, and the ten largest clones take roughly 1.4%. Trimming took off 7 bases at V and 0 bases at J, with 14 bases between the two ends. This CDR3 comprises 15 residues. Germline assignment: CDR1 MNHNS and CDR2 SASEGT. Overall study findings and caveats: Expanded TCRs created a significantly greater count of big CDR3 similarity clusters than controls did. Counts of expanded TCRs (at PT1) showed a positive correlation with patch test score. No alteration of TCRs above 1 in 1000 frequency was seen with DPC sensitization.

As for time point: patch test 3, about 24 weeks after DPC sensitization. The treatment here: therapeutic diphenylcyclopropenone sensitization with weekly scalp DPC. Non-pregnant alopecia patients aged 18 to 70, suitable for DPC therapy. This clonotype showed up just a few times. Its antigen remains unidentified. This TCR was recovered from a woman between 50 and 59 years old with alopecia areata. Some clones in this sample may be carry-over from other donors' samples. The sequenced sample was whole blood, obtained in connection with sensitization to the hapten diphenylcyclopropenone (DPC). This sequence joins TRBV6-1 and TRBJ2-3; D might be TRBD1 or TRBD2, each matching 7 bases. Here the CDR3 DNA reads TGTGCCAGCAAGCGGGACAGTACTAGCACAGATACGCAGTATTTT. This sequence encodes CASKRDSTSTDTQYF.